This T cell receptor (beta chain) appears in the sequencing data of a study of blood T cell repertoires in COVID-19. Turning to the study itself: Whether acute or convalescent, the COVID-19 samples came from the United States, Italy and Spain.

CDR3 length: 17 amino acids. The germline gives CDR1 MNHEY, CDR2 SMNVEV (reference sequence). V shed 4 bases and J 8 bases; nucleotides not matched to a gene: 11. The study counted Cohort 3 donors as recovered given two negative PCRs, clearance, or symptom resolution. Generated by immunoSEQ multiplex PCR, the TCRdb table keeps only in-frame clones and is missing some. Of roughly 310,000 clones listed, roughly 90% were seen once; the top ten hold 8% to 10%. This clonotype was sampled from a woman aged 40-49 years who had recovered from COVID-19. The sample taken for sequencing was PBMCs or T cells enriched from blood (not recorded which). The chain is built from TRBV27 and TRBJ1-6, with 10 bases matching TRBD1. CDR3 region: CASSSYLTGGAYSPLHF. The CDR3 DNA follows: TGTGCCAGCAGTTCGTACCTGACAGGGGGCGCGTATTCACCCCTCCACTTT.